This T cell receptor (beta chain) is drawn from a study of T cell repertoires in cytomegalovirus infection. Trimming cost V 6 bases and J 2 bases; bases outside gene matches: 5. The CDR3 is 14 amino acids. Germline values: CDR1 MDHEN, CDR2 SYDVKM. TCRdb fed the reads into MiXCR, producing one record per CDR3 protein. There are about 460,000 distinct CDR3 sequences in the sample; about 10% occur only once, and 10% lies in the top ten. This clonotype was observed at least ten times. The receptor comes from a human donor in good health (CMV status not recorded). Some clones in this sample may be carry-over from other donors' samples. Source material: PBMCs. V gene TRBV28 combines with J gene TRBJ2-5; TRBD1 matches 8 bases. The DNA of the CDR3 is TGTGCCAGCAGCTCTCGGGACAGGCAAGAGACCCAGTACTTC. Its translation is CASSSRDRQETQYF.